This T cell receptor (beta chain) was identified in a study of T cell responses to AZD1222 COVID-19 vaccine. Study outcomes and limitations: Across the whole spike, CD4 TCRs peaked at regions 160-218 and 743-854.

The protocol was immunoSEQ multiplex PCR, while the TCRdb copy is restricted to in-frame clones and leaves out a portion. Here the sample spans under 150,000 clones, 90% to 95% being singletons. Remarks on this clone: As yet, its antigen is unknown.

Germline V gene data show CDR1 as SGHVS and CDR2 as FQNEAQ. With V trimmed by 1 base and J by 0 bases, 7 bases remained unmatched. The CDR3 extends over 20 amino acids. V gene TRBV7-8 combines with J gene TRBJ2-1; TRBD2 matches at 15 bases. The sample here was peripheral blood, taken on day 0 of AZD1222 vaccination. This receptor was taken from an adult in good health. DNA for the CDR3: TGTGCCAGCAGCTTAGTGGAGGGACTAGCGGGAGGACCCTCCTACAATGAGCAGTTCTTC. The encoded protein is CASSLVEGLAGGPSYNEQFF.